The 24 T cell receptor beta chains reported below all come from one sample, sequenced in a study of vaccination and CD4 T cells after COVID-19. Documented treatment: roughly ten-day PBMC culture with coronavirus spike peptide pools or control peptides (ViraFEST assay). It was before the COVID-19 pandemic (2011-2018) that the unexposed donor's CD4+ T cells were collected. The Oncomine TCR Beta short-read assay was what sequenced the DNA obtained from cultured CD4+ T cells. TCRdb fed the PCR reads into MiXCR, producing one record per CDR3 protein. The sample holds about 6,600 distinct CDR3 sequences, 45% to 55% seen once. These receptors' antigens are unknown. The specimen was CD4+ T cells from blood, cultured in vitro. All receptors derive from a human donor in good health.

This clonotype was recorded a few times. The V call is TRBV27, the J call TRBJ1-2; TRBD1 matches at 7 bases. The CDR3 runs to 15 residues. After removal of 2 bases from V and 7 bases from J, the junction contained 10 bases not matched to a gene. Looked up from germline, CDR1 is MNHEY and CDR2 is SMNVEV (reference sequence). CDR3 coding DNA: TGTGCCAGCAGTTTAAACCCACAGGGGCCCTCTGGCTACACCTTC. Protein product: CASSLNPQGPSGYTF.

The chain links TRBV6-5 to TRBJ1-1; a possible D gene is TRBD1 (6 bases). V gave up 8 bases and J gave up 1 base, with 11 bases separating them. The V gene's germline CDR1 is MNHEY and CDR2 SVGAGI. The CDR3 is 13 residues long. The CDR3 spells CASGSQGNTEAFF. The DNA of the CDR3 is TGTGCCAGCGGTTCACAGGGGAACACTGAAGCTTTCTTT.

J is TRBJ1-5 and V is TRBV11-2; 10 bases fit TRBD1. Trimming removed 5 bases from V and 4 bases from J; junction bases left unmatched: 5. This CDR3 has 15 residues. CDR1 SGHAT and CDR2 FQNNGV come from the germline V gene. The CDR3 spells CASSLGQGLNQPQHF. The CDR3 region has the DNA TGTGCCAGCAGCCTGGGACAGGGGTTAAATCAGCCCCAGCATTTT.

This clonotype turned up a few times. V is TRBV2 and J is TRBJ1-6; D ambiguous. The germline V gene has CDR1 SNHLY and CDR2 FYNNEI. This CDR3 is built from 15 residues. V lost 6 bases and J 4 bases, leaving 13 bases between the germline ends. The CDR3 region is CASSTDPGYNSPLHF. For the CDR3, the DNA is TGTGCCAGCAGCACCGATCCGGGGTATAATTCACCCCTCCACTTT.

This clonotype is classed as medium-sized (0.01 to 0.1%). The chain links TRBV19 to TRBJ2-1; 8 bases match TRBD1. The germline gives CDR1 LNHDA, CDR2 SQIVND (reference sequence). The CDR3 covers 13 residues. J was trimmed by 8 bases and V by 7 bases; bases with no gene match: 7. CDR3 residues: CASTRQGFDEQFF. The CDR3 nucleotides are TGTGCCAGTACGCGACAGGGGTTCGATGAGCAGTTCTTC. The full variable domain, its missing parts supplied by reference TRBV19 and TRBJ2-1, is DGGITQSPKYLFRKEGQNVTLSCEQNLNHDAMYWYRQDPGQGLRLIYYSQIVNDFQKGDIAEGYSVSREKKESFPLTVTSAQKNPTAFYLCASTRQGFDEQFFGPGTRLTVL.

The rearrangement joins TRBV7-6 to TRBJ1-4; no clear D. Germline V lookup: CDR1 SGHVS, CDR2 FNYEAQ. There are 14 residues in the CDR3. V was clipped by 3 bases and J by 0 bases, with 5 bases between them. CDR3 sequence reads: CASSFDATNEKLFF. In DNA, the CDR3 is TGTGCCAGCAGCTTCGATGCAACTAATGAAAAACTGTTTTTT.

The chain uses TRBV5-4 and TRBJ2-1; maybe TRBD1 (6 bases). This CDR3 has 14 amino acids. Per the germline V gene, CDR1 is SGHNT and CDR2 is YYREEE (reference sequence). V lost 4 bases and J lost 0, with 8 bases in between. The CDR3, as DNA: TGTGCCAGCAGCCAACAGGGCTCCTACAATGAGCAGTTCTTC. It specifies CASSQQGSYNEQFF.

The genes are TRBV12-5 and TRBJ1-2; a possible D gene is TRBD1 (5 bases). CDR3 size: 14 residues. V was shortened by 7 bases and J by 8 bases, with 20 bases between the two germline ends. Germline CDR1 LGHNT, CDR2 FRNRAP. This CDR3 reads CASASPWDSQGYTF. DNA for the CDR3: TGTGCTAGTGCCTCCCCTTGGGACTCGCAGGGCTACACCTTC.

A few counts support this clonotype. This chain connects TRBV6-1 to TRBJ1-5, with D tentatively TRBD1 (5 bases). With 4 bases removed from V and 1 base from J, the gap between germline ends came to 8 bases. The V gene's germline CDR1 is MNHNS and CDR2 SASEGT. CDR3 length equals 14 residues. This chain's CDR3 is CASSGGFSNQPQHF. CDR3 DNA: TGTGCCAGCAGTGGGGGGTTCAGCAATCAGCCCCAGCATTTT.

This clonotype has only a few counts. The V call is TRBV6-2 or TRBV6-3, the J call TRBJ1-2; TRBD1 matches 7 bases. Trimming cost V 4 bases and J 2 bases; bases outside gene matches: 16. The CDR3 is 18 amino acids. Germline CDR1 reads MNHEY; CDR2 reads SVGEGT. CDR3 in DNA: TGTGCCAGCAGTTGGGAACCTCTTACGGGACAGCTAAACTATGGCTACACCTTC. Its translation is CASSWEPLTGQLNYGYTF.

CDR3 sequence reads: CATSDPTGVGEPQHF. As DNA, the CDR3 is TGTGCCACCAGTGATCCCACAGGGGTCGGGGAGCCCCAGCATTTT. The chain links TRBV24-1 to TRBJ1-5; TRBD1 matches 7 bases. V lost 3 bases to trimming and J lost 8 bases; unmatched junction nucleotides: 9. Per germline, CDR1 KGHDR and CDR2 SFDVKD. The CDR3 extends over 15 amino acids.

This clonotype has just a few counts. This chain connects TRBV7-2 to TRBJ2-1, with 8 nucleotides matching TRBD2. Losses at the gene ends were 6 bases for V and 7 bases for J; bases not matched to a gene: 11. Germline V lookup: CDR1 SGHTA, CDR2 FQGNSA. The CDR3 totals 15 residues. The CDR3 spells CASSPEGLGLNEQFF. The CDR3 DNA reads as TGTGCCAGCAGTCCCGAGGGACTAGGACTGAATGAGCAGTTCTTC.

CDR3 residues: CASSLRLAGAVTGELFF. The DNA of the CDR3 is TGTGCCAGCAGCCTGAGACTAGCGGGAGCTGTCACCGGGGAGCTGTTTTTT. The rearrangement joins TRBV27 to TRBJ2-2; 12 nucleotides agree with TRBD2. Germline CDR1 is MNHEY and CDR2 is SMNVEV (reference sequence). V shed 6 bases, J shed 4 bases, and the junction held 9 bases outside the gene matches. The CDR3 sequence is 17 residues long.

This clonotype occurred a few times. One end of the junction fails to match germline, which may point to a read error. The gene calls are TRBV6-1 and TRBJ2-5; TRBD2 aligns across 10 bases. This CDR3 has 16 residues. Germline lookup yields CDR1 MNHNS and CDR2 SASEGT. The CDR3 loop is CASNEGLAGGQETQYF. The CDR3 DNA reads TGTGCCAGCAATGAAGGATTAGCGGGGGGTCAAGAGACCCAGTACTTC.

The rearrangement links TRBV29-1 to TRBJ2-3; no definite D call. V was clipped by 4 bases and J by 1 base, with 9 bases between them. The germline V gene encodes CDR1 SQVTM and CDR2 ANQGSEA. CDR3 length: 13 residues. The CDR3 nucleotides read TGCAGCGTTGGACCTACCCGCACAGATACGCAGTATTTT. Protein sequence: CSVGPTRTDTQYF.

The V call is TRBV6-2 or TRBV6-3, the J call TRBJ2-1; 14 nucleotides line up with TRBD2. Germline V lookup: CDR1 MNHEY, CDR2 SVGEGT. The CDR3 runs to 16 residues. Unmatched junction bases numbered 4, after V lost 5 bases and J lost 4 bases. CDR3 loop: CASSPGLAGGYNEQFF. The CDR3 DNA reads TGTGCCAGCAGTCCAGGACTAGCGGGGGGTTACAATGAGCAGTTCTTC.

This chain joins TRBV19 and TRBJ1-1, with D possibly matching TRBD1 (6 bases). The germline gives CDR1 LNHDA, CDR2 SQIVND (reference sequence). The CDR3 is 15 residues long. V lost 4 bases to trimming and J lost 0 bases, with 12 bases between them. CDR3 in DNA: TGTGCCAGTAGTACCCCGGACAGACTGAACACTGAAGCTTTCTTT. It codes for CASSTPDRLNTEAFF.

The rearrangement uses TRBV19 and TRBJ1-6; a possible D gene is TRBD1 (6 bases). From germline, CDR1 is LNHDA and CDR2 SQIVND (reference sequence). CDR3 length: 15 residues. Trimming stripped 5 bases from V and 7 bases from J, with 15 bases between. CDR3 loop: CASSLQGGNNSPLHF. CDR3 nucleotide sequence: TGTGCCAGTAGTCTACAGGGAGGCAACAATTCACCCCTCCACTTT.

CDR3 coding DNA: TGTGCCAGTATAGTGCGGGGGGGAAGTACAGATACGCAGTATTTT. Its protein is CASIVRGGSTDTQYF. The V and J genes are TRBV6-4 and TRBJ2-3, with 9 bases lining up with TRBD2. The trim removed 9 bases at V and 3 bases at J, leaving 10 bases unmatched. The CDR3 length is 15 residues. CDR1 and CDR2 from the germline V gene are MRHNA and SNTAGT.

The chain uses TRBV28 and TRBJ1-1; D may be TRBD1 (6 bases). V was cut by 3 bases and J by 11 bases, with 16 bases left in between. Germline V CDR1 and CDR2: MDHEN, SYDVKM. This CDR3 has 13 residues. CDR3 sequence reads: CASSFSGVRDAFF. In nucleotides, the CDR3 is TGTGCCAGCAGTTTTTCAGGGGTTCGGGACGCTTTCTTT.

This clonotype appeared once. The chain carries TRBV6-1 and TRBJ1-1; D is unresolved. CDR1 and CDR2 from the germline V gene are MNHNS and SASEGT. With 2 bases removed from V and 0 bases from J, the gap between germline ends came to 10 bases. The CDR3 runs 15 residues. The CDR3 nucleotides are TGTGCCAGCAGTGAATCGTCACCCATGAACACTGAAGCTTTCTTT. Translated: CASSESSPMNTEAFF.

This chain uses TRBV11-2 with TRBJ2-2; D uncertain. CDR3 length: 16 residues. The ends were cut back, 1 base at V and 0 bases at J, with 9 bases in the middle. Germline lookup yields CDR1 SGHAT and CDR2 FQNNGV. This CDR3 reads CASSLVTDPNTGELFF. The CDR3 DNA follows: TGTGCCAGCAGCTTAGTTACAGACCCGAACACCGGGGAGCTGTTTTTT.

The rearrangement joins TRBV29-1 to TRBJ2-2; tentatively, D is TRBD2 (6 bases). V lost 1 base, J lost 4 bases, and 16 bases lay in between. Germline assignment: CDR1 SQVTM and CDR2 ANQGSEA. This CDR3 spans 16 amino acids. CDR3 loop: CSVEGGGGAGTGELFF. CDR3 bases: TGCAGCGTTGAAGGGGGAGGAGGGGCGGGCACCGGGGAGCTGTTTTTT.

CDR3 nucleotide sequence: TGTGCCAGCAGTCCCCCCCGGGGGTACGGGGGTGGCTACACCTTC. This gives the protein CASSPPRGYGGGYTF. The rearrangement uses TRBV28 and TRBJ1-2; weak D call: TRBD1 (5 bases). The V gene's germline CDR1 is MDHEN and CDR2 SYDVKM. The CDR3 runs to 15 residues. The V and J ends lost 5 bases and 7 bases respectively, with 20 bases between them.